The present TCR beta chain was sequenced within a study of graft-versus-host responses after intestinal transplantation. Study information: Tacrolimus plus steroids were given to all recipients for roughly 3 years, preceded by anti-thymocyte globulin induction.

The protocol was immunoSEQ multiplex PCR, while the TCRdb copy is restricted to in-frame clones and leaves out a portion. The sample lists roughly 110,000 clones; approximately 94% were seen once. As to this clone: Its antigen remains unknown.

CDR3 size: 12 residues. V was clipped by 3 bases and J by 6 bases, with 6 bases between them. CDR1 and CDR2 (germline): LNHDA, SQIVND (reference sequence). Sample: unstimulated CD4+ T cells sorted from spleen or lymph node cells, taken before transplant. The sequence was collected from a human donor who was the organ donor for an intestinal transplant. This chain uses TRBV19 with TRBJ2-1; D call uncertain. The CDR3 is CASSIFGNEQFF. Here the CDR3 DNA reads TGTGCCAGTAGTATCTTTGGCAATGAGCAGTTCTTC.